This is a list of T cell receptor beta chains from one sample in a study of blood T cell repertoires in COVID-19. This table comes from immunoSEQ multiplex PCR, and its TCRdb copy is limited to in-frame clones, with some not included. The sample lists 250,000 or so clones, about 89% occurring once. The sample was PBMCs or T cells enriched from blood (not recorded which). These receptors all come from a woman younger than 30 who had recovered from COVID-19. Each CDR3 is given with its conserved first and last residue. Each record gives: D gene, V gene, clone size, J gene, CDR3 DNA, CDR3 protein. A D gene is named only where the DNA matches it firmly. Clone size is shown for a subset of rows, as once, few, many or a class of expanded clone.

TRBD1	TRBV6-2/TRBV6-3	few	TRBJ2-7	TGTGCCAGCAGTTACCCACAAGACAGGGATCTGAACGCTTACGAGCAGTACTTC	CASSYPQDRDLNAYEQYF
TRBD1	TRBV29-1	.	TRBJ1-1	TGCAGCGTTCTAACAGGGGGATGGACTGAAGCTTTCTTT	CSVLTGGWTEAFF
.	TRBV5-6	.	TRBJ1-2	TGTGCCAGCAGCGACGATGGCGTTGGAGGCTATGGCTACACCTTC	CASSDDGVGGYGYTF
.	TRBV27	.	TRBJ2-7	TGTGCCAGCAGTTTATCTTGGACTAACTACGAGCAGTACTTC	CASSLSWTNYEQYF
.	TRBV3-1/TRBV3-2	.	TRBJ1-3	TGTGCCAGCAGCCGCAGGGATACTGGAAACACCATATATTTT	CASSRRDTGNTIYF
.	TRBV30	.	TRBJ1-3	TGTGCCTGGAGTGTATCCCGACAGATACCCTCTGGAAACACCATATATTTT	CAWSVSRQIPSGNTIYF
.	TRBV5-1	.	TRBJ2-5	TGCGCCAGCAGCTTCAGGCCGGGAGAGGGTCGCCAAGAGACCCAGTACTTC	CASSFRPGEGRQETQYF
TRBD1	TRBV25-1	.	TRBJ1-4	TGTGCCAGCAGTGAATGGACAGGGTCGACGGAACTGTTTTTT	CASSEWTGSTELFF
.	TRBV3-1/TRBV3-2	.	TRBJ2-1	TGTGCCAGCAGGGAGTCGCCCCTTCTGTACAATGAGCAGTTCTTC	CASRESPLLYNEQFF
.	TRBV11-2	.	TRBJ1-3	TGTGCCAGCAGCTTAGCCCAATACGAGGGCACCATATATTTT	CASSLAQYEGTIYF
TRBD1	TRBV5-6	few	TRBJ1-2	TGTGCCAGCAGCTTGTGGATCCCCGGCAGGGGGAATCTTGGCTACACCTTC	CASSLWIPGRGNLGYTF
.	TRBV7-3	.	TRBJ2-2	TGTGCCAGCAGCCCAACGACTGTTGGGGAGCTGTTTTTT	CASSPTTVGELFF
.	TRBV30	.	TRBJ2-5	TGTGCCTGGGGGGGTACTAGTCAAGAGACCCAGTACTTC	CAWGGTSQETQYF
TRBD2	TRBV15	.	TRBJ2-3	TGTGCCACCAGCAGCAACGGACTAGCCCTAGATACGCAGTATTTT	CATSSNGLALDTQYF
TRBD2	TRBV5-1	.	TRBJ2-1	TGCGCCAGCAGCAGTAGTAGCGGGAGGTACAATGAGCAGTTCTTC	CASSSSSGRYNEQFF
TRBD2	TRBV20-1	.	TRBJ2-5	TGCAGTGCTAGTGGGCTAGCGGGGGGGGAAGAGACCCAGTACTTC	CSASGLAGGEETQYF
.	TRBV5-1	.	TRBJ2-2	TGCGCCAGCAGCAGCCGGGACACCGGGGAGCTGTTTTTT	CASSSRDTGELFF
.	TRBV15	.	TRBJ1-3	TGTGCCACCAGCAGAGAGGGGGAGGGAGATTTGCTCTCTGGAAACACCATATATTTT	CATSREGEGDLLSGNTIYF
.	TRBV7-6	.	TRBJ2-7	TGTGCCAGCAGCTTATCCGGGTACGAGCAGTACTTC	CASSLSGYEQYF
.	TRBV6-6	once	TRBJ2-2	TGTGCCAGCAGTTACTCGATCGTTGGCAACACCGGGGAGCTGTTTTTT	CASSYSIVGNTGELFF
.	TRBV12-3/TRBV12-4	.	TRBJ1-1	TGTGCCAGCAGTTTCCAGGTAAGGACTGAAGCTTTCTTT	CASSFQVRTEAFF
TRBD1	TRBV4-3	.	TRBJ1-1	TGCGCCAGCAGCTCCCGAGCTGACAGGGACACTGAAGCTTTCTTT	CASSSRADRDTEAFF
.	TRBV5-1	few	TRBJ1-3	TGCGCCAGCAGCCAAGTAGGACTTGCAACCTCTGGAAACACCATATATTTT	CASSQVGLATSGNTIYF
TRBD2	TRBV5-1	.	TRBJ2-7	TGCGCCAGCAGCTTAGCGGGGGGGCGTAGGAGCGAGCAGTACTTC	CASSLAGGRRSEQYF
.	TRBV7-9	.	TRBJ2-2	TGTGCCAGCACTAGCATGACTATAGGCGGGGAGCTGTTTTTT	CASTSMTIGGELFF
.	TRBV2	.	TRBJ1-5	TGTGCCAGCAGACAGGGTTTAGCTCAGCCCCAGCATTTT	CASRQGLAQPQHF
TRBD1	TRBV19	.	TRBJ1-5	TGTGCCAGTAGTGCGGACAGGGAGCAGCCCCAGCATTTT	CASSADREQPQHF
TRBD2	TRBV19	.	TRBJ2-5	TGTGCCAGTAGTATAGATCGGCGGGGGGGCCAGAAAGAGACCCAGTACTTC	CASSIDRRGGQKETQYF
TRBD1	TRBV6-5	.	TRBJ2-1	TGTGCCAGCCTACACCGGACAGGGCTCTACAATGAGCAGTTCTTC	CASLHRTGLYNEQFF
TRBD1	TRBV7-9	.	TRBJ2-6	TGTGCCAGCAGCCAACCGGGACAGGGGGCTTTAGGGGCCAACGTCCTGACTTTC	CASSQPGQGALGANVLTF
.	TRBV10-1	.	TRBJ1-1	TGCGCCAGCAGTGAAACAGTGAACACTGAAGCTTTCTTT	CASSETVNTEAFF
TRBD1	TRBV5-4	.	TRBJ1-1	TGTGCCAGCAGCCTACAAGGACAGGGAAACACTGAAGCTTTCTTT	CASSLQGQGNTEAFF
.	TRBV9	.	TRBJ1-5	TGTGCCAGCAGCGTAGGAGGAGGCAATCAGCCCCAGCATTTT	CASSVGGGNQPQHF
TRBD1	TRBV11-2	.	TRBJ2-2	TGTGCCAGCAGTTCTCAGGGGGCCCTGAACACCGGGGAGCTGTTTTTT	CASSSQGALNTGELFF
.	TRBV19	.	TRBJ2-3	TGTGCCAGTAGTATAGGAACCATAGCAGATACGCAGTATTTT	CASSIGTIADTQYF
TRBD1	TRBV5-1	.	TRBJ2-2	TGCGCCAGCAGGACAGGGGGAACGGGGACCGGGGAGCTGTTTTTT	CASRTGGTGTGELFF
.	TRBV11-3	.	TRBJ1-4	TGTGCCAGCAGCTTATACGCAGGGGCCCATGAAAAACTGTTTTTT	CASSLYAGAHEKLFF
TRBD1	TRBV5-4	once	TRBJ2-5	TGTGCCAGCAGCTCTTCAGGGGGCGAGGAGACCCAGTACTTC	CASSSSGGEETQYF
.	TRBV12-5	.	TRBJ1-5	TGTGCTAGTGGTCACAGTAGCAATCAGCCCCAGCATTTT	CASGHSSNQPQHF
.	TRBV2	few	TRBJ1-2	TGTGCCAGCCACGAGGATGGCTATGGCTACACCTTC	CASHEDGYGYTF
TRBD2	TRBV27	.	TRBJ2-1	TGTGCCAGCAGTTTAACCGGGAGGGCCTCCTACAATGAGCAGTTCTTC	CASSLTGRASYNEQFF
.	TRBV6-1	few	TRBJ1-1	TGTGCCAGCAGTGAACAGTCCATCACTGAAGCTTTCTTT	CASSEQSITEAFF
.	TRBV7-2	.	TRBJ2-3	TGTGCCAGCAGCTTATTCCTGGGGGGTACGCAGTATTTT	CASSLFLGGTQYF
.	TRBV5-1	.	TRBJ2-7	TGCGCCAGCAGCTCGCCCAATTCCGAGGAGCAGTACTTC	CASSSPNSEEQYF
.	TRBV4-1	.	TRBJ2-5	TGCGCCAGCAGCCATTTTACTAGCAGCCAAGAGACCCAGTACTTC	CASSHFTSSQETQYF
TRBD1	TRBV30	.	TRBJ1-1	TGTGCCTGGAGTCAGGGGGACACTGAAGCTTTCTTT	CAWSQGDTEAFF
TRBD1	TRBV24-1	.	TRBJ1-5	TGTGCCACCAGTGATGGACAGGGGGGCAGCAATCAGCCCCAGCATTTT	CATSDGQGGSNQPQHF
TRBD2	TRBV28	.	TRBJ2-1	TGTGCCAGCAGGCAGATAGCGGGAGCATTGCTCTTC	CASRQIAGALLF
TRBD2	TRBV6-5	.	TRBJ2-7	TGTGCCAGCAGAGCCAGCGGGACCTCCTACGAGCAGTACTTC	CASRASGTSYEQYF
.	TRBV14	.	TRBJ2-7	TGTGCCAGCAGCCAAGATCTCCCGGGCGAGCAGTACTTC	CASSQDLPGEQYF
.	TRBV5-1	.	TRBJ2-3	TGCGCCAGCAGCACCTTGAGGGGGACCACAGATACGCAGTATTTT	CASSTLRGTTDTQYF
.	TRBV7-8	.	TRBJ1-3	TGTGCCAGCAGCGCCAAGCGGGGTTCGGGAAACACCATATATTTT	CASSAKRGSGNTIYF
.	TRBV7-9	.	TRBJ2-5	TGTGCCAGCAGCACTCAGGGGAACCGGCACCAAGAGACCCAGTACTTC	CASSTQGNRHQETQYF